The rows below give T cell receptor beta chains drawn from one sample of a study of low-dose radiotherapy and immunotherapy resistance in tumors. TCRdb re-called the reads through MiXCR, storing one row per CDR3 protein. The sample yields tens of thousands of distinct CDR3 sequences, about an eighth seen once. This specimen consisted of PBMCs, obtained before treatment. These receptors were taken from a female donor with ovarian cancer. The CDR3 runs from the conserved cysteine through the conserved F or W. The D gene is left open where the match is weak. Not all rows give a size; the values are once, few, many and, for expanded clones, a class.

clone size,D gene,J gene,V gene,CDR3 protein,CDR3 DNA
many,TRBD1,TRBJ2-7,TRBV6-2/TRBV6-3,CASRPAGGGSEQYF,TGTGCCAGCAGACCCGCAGGGGGCGGTTCCGAGCAGTACTTC
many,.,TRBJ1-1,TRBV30,CACGALWGTEAFF,TGTGCCTGCGGAGCCCTGTGGGGCACTGAAGCTTTCTTT
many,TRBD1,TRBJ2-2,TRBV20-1,CSARLQGAPNTGELFF,TGCAGTGCTAGACTCCAGGGGGCCCCGAACACCGGGGAGCTGTTTTTT
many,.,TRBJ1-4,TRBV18,CASSPGTPSGEKLFF,TGTGCCAGCTCACCGGGGACCCCGAGTGGTGAAAAACTGTTTTTT
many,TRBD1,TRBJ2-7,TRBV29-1,CSVEKRDRGPYEQYF,TGCAGCGTTGAAAAAAGAGACAGGGGGCCCTACGAGCAGTACTTC
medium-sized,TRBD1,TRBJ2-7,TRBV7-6,CASSWDRQLGEQYF,TGTGCCAGCAGCTGGGACAGGCAGCTAGGGGAGCAGTACTTC
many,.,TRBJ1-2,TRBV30,CAWSSPGTIYGYTF,TGTGCCTGGAGCTCCCCAGGGACAATCTATGGCTACACCTTC
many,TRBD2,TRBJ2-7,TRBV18,CASSQTSGYEQYF,TGTGCCAGCTCACAAACTAGCGGTTACGAGCAGTACTTC
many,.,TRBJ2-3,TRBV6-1,CASSDPGTRTLDTQYF,TGTGCCAGCAGTGACCCCGGGACTCGAACTTTAGATACGCAGTATTTT
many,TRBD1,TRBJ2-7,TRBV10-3,CAISEPPRTGLNEQYF,TGTGCCATCAGTGAGCCTCCCAGGACAGGGCTGAACGAGCAGTACTTC
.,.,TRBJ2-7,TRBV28,CASIGRGGEQYF,TGTGCCAGCATCGGCAGGGGAGGAGAGCAGTACTTC
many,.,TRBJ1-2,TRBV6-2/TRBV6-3,CASGSIIRGYTF,TGTGCCAGCGGATCGATTATTAGGGGCTACACCTTC
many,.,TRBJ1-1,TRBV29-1,CSVRQVLNTEAFF,TGCAGCGTTAGACAGGTTCTGAACACTGAAGCTTTCTTT
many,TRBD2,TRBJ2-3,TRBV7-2,CASSARLAGDSYTDTQYF,TGTGCCAGCAGCGCCCGACTAGCGGGGGACTCTTACACAGATACGCAGTATTTT
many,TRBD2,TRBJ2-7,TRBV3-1,CASNQGLAGGQTYEQYF,TGTGCCAGCAACCAGGGACTAGCGGGGGGACAGACCTACGAGCAGTACTTC
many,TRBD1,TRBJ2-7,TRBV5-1,CASSKDRAYEQYF,TGCGCCAGCAGCAAGGACAGGGCCTACGAGCAGTACTTC
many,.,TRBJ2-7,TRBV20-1,CSATIFRDGSYEQYF,TGCAGTGCTACTATTTTCCGGGACGGTTCCTACGAGCAGTACTTC
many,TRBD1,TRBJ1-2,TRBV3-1,CASSHLDRGTVEGYTF,TGTGCCAGCAGCCATCTGGACAGGGGCACCGTTGAGGGCTACACCTTC
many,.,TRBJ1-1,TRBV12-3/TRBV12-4,CASSLVGGSTEAFF,TGTGCCAGCAGTTTAGTCGGGGGTAGCACTGAAGCTTTCTTT
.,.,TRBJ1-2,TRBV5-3,CASSLGLAGAGYTF,TGTGCCAGCAGCCTCGGGCTGGCGGGTGCTGGCTACACCTTC
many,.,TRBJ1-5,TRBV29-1,CSAKLLNQPQHF,TGCAGCGCTAAGCTGCTGAATCAGCCCCAGCATTTT
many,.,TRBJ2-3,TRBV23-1,CASSCTSTDTQYF,TGCGCCAGCAGTTGCACAAGCACAGATACGCAGTATTTT
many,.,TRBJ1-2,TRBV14,CASSQVRGTSYTF,TGTGCCAGCAGCCAAGTGAGGGGTACGAGCTACACCTTC
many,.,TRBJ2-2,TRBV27,CASSLLTPAYGELFF,TGTGCCAGCAGTCTCCTGACACCGGCTTACGGGGAGCTGTTTTTT
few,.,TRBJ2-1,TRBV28,CASSSIDSTIDEQFF,TGTGCCAGCAGTTCCATAGACAGCACCATCGATGAGCAGTTCTTC
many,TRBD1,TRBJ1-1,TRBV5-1,CASSRDREGTEAFF,TGCGCCAGCAGCAGGGACAGGGAGGGAACTGAAGCTTTCTTT
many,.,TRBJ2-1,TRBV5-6,CASSSPGTPYNEQFF,TGTGCCAGCAGCTCACCCGGGACCCCCTACAATGAGCAGTTCTTC
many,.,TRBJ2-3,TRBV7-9,CASSLELDPADTQYF,TGTGCCAGCAGCTTAGAGTTAGACCCAGCAGATACGCAGTATTTT
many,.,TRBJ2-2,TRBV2,CASTSVRGTGELFF,TGTGCCAGCACCTCCGTCCGAGGCACCGGGGAGCTGTTTTTT
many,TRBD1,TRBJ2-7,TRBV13,CASSRNRQGAYEQYF,TGTGCCAGCAGCCGAAATCGACAGGGGGCCTACGAGCAGTACTTC
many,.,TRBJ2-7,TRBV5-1,CASSPDTYEQYF,TGCGCCAGCAGCCCCGACACCTACGAGCAGTACTTC
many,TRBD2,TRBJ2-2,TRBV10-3,CAIGTSGGANTGELFF,TGTGCCATCGGGACTAGCGGGGGGGCGAACACCGGGGAGCTGTTTTTT
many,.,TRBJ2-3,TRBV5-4,CASSPRLGGHTDTQYF,TGTGCCAGCAGCCCAAGGTTGGGGGGACACACAGATACGCAGTATTTT
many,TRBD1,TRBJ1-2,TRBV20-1,CSAQRGGAQGYTF,TGCAGTGCGCAGCGAGGGGGCGCGCAGGGCTACACCTTC
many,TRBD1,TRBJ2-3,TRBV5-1,CASSQGQGPTDTQYF,TGCGCCAGCAGCCAGGGACAGGGCCCCACAGATACGCAGTATTTT
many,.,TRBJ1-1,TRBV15,CATSRVGSEAFF,TGTGCCACCAGCAGAGTGGGATCCGAAGCTTTCTTT
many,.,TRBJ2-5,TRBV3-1,CASSQVLAAYQETQYF,TGTGCCAGCAGCCAAGTCTTAGCGGCGTACCAAGAGACCCAGTACTTC
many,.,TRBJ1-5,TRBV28,CASSLGGISNQPQHF,TGTGCCAGCAGTTTAGGCGGGATAAGCAATCAGCCCCAGCATTTT
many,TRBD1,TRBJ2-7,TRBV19,CASSIPRTGGDSYEQYF,TGTGCCAGTAGTATCCCCCGGACAGGGGGCGACTCCTACGAGCAGTACTTC
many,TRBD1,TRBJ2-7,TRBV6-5,CASRPPGQGSYEQYF,TGTGCCAGCAGACCCCCGGGACAGGGTTCCTACGAGCAGTACTTC
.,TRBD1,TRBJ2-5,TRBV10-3,CAISAGQGETQYF,TGTGCCATCAGTGCCGGACAGGGTGAGACCCAGTACTTC
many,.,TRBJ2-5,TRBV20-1,CSASEGGRTRPETQYF,TGCAGTGCTAGCGAGGGGGGCCGAACTCGCCCAGAGACCCAGTACTTC
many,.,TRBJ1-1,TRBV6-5,CASSYQRVLTEAFF,TGTGCCAGCAGTTACCAGCGGGTTCTCACTGAAGCTTTCTTT
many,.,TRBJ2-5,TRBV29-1,CSGALETQYF,TGCAGCGGGGCCTTGGAGACCCAGTACTTC
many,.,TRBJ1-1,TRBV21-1,CATPGQGGTEAFF,TGTGCCACCCCGGGACAGGGAGGGACTGAAGCTTTCTTT
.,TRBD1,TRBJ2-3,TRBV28,CASSRVTGPPDTQYF,TGTGCCAGCAGTCGGGTGACAGGGCCTCCAGATACGCAGTATTTT
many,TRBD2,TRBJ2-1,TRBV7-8,CASSLSSGSHNEQFF,TGTGCCAGCAGCTTATCTAGCGGGAGTCACAATGAGCAGTTCTTC
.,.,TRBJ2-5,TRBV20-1,CSAKERPNEQHF,TGCAGTGCCAAGGAAAGGCCCAATGAGCAGCACTTC
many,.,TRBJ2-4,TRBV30,CAWSPQGMGIQYF,TGTGCCTGGAGTCCTCAGGGGATGGGCATTCAGTACTTC
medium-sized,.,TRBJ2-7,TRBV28,CACAGPYEQYF,TGTGCCTGCGCGGGGCCCTACGAGCAGTACTTC
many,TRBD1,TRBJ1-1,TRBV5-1,CASSWDSLMNTEAFF,TGCGCCAGCAGCTGGGACAGCTTAATGAACACTGAAGCTTTCTTT
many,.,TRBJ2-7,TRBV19,CATATRLYEQYF,TGTGCCACCGCGACTCGACTCTACGAGCAGTACTTC
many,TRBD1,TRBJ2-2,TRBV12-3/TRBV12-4,CASSSQGAVGELFF,TGTGCCAGCAGTTCCCAGGGGGCGGTCGGGGAGCTGTTTTTT
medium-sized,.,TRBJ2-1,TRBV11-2,CASSSDARSYNEQFF,TGTGCCAGCAGCTCGGACGCCCGCTCCTACAATGAGCAGTTCTTC
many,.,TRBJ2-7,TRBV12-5,CASGSSPTLEQYF,TGTGCTAGTGGTTCCTCGCCTACACTTGAGCAGTACTTC
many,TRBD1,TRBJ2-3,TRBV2,CASTGQKKKIHTDTQYF,TGTGCCAGTACGGGACAGAAGAAGAAAATCCACACAGATACGCAGTATTTT
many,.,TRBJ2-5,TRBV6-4,CASSDNPTGTQYF,TGTGCCAGCAGTGACAACCCGACGGGGACCCAGTACTTC